The source of this T cell receptor (beta chain) is a study of cytomegalovirus exposure and HLA in healthy donors. Study conclusions and caveats: The study put roughly 160 TCR beta chains on its list as cytomegalovirus-associated.

Germline CDR1 and CDR2: SGHRS and YFSETQ. The CDR3 extends over 15 amino acids. With 0 bases removed from V and 4 bases from J, the gap between germline ends came to 12 bases. On this clone itself: Its antigen is as yet unknown.

Only in-frame clones appear in the TCRdb table, and some are missing; sequencing was by immunoSEQ multiplex PCR. The sample records 180,000 or so clones, 85% to 90% being singletons. Sequencing used PBMCs. The TCR comes from a woman aged 25 to 39 in good health and CMV-seronegative. The chain is built from TRBV5-1 and TRBJ2-3, with a tentative D call TRBD2 (5 bases). CDR3 residues: CASSLALPGSDTQYF. In DNA form, the CDR3 reads TGCGCCAGCAGCTTGGCCCTCCCGGGGTCAGATACGCAGTATTTT.